This entry is about one T cell receptor (beta chain). What it recognizes is unknown. This sample was taken from a study of CD8 T cells in ankylosing spondylitis. Points from the study as a whole: Disease-linked clones reportedly concentrated significantly in matched ankylosing spondylitis synovial fluid.

One entry per CDR3 protein results from TCRdb running MiXCR on the 5' RACE reads. The repertoire holds about 250,000 distinct CDR3 sequences, with 32% as singletons. Germline V gene data show CDR1 as MGHRA and CDR2 as YSYEKL. This CDR3 spans 15 amino acids. V was shortened by 4 bases and J by 3 bases, with 15 bases between the two germline ends. The TCR originated in a male donor with ankylosing spondylitis or in good health (not recorded which). The material sequenced was blood, either unsorted or a sorted T cell fraction (not recorded which). This rearrangement joins TRBV4-1 to TRBJ1-1; D is undetermined. CDR3 residues: CASSPARGTDTEAFF. Written as DNA, the CDR3 is TGCGCCAGCAGCCCGGCCCGGGGTACAGACACTGAAGCTTTCTTT.